The present entry profiles one TCR beta chain with its context. Its target antigen remains unknown. Qualities for individual bases were not recorded, and no much larger clone is one base off. V is trimmed back by 7 bases and J by 4 bases, and the junction contains 6 bases that no gene match accounts for. Reading from cysteine to phenylalanine, the CDR3 counts 14 amino acids. Solely the CDR3 DNA is kept, with 42 bases framed from the first base. CDR1 LGHDT and CDR2 YNNKEL are derived from the germline V gene (reference sequence). The data are from a study of blood T cell repertoires in COVID-19 (dated by TCRdb to the early 2020s). For the study in its entirety: Samples from collaborators originated in the United States, Italy and Spain and spanned both the acute and convalescent phases of COVID-19. Sample metadata almost always included a de-identified subject ID, COVID-19 status, age in years and sex. HLA class I and class II types, where available, came from metadata supplied by the sample provider rather than from assay-based typing. The prospective study material was composed of cDNA or gDNA derived from T cells, B-cell-depleted T cells, or PBMCs. Subjects who had been exposed to COVID-19, were actively infected with it, or had recovered from it provided the deeply sampled blood TCRbeta repertoires that made up the dataset. The samples were drawn from two sources: the first 160 participants of the ongoing ImmuneRACE study, and about 1,300 subjects contributed by 6 global collaborators. The repertoires were made available in a free public database intended to serve as a resource for research on the immune response to SARS-CoV-2.

Study-level results and caveats: The amount of clinical and demographic metadata varied by source and participant and was provided uncurated.

Each collaborating institution followed its own protocols to collect whole blood in K2EDTA tubes. For TCRbeta analysis, collaborators shipped samples in one of three forms: frozen whole blood, isolated PBMCs, or DNA extracted from either of those sample types. TCRbeta CDR3 regions were amplified from genomic DNA using the immunoSEQ Assay, a bias-controlled multiplex PCR. Regarding the original processing steps: The number of nucleated cells in each sample was estimated from the amplification of reference gene primers within the assay. Sequence reads were collapsed and filtered to measure the absolute abundance of every unique TCRbeta CDR3 rearrangement. Productive Simpson clonality was computed per sample as the square root of Simpson's diversity index over productive rearrangements. TCRdb limited this immuneACCESS table to in-frame rearrangements with V and J called. A share of clones is missing; checked studies link under half to unresolved V genes, and the rest is unexplained. That table gives V, J and clone size, and the DNA gave D and trimming. This sample comprises some 82,000 clones, around 83% of them detected only once. The top ten clones comprise about 42% of the sample.

This receptor chain uses TRBV3-1 (or the pseudogene TRBV3-2) and TRBJ1-2, with TRBD1 identical over 10 junction bases. This receptor was obtained from a man older than 75 with active or convalescent COVID-19. Source material: peripheral blood. The CDR3 in this case is CASTPGQGIYGYTF. The nucleotide sequence is given as TGTGCCAGCACACCGGGACAGGGGATCTATGGCTACACCTTC.